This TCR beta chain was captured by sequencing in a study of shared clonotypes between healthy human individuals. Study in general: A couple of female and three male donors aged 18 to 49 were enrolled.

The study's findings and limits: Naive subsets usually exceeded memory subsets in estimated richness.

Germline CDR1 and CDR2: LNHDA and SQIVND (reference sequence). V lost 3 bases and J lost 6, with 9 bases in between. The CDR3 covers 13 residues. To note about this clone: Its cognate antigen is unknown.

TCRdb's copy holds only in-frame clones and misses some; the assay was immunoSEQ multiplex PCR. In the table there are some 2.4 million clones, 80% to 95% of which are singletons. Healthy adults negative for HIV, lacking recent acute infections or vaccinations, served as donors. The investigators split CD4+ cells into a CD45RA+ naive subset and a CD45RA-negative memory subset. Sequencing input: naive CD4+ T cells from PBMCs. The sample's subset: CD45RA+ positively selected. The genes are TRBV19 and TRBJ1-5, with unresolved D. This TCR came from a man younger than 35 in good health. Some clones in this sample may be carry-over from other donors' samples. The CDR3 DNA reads TGTGCCAGTAGTATCGCACAGTTTCAGCCCCAGCATTTT. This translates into CASSIAQFQPQHF. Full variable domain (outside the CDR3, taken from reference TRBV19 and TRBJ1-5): DGGITQSPKYLFRKEGQNVTLSCEQNLNHDAMYWYRQDPGQGLRLIYYSQIVNDFQKGDIAEGYSVSREKKESFPLTVTSAQKNPTAFYLCASSIAQFQPQHFGDGTRLSIL.